This record covers a single T cell receptor beta chain. TRB cDNA was prepared as libraries by UMI-labeled 5' RACE. TCRdb reprocessed the 5' RACE reads and keeps a single row for each CDR3 protein, giving no DNA. The table lists some 56,000 distinct CDR3 sequences. The CDR3 length is 16 residues. Germline values: CDR1 SQVTM, CDR2 ANQGSEA. This entry belongs to a study of CXCR3-negative and CXCR3-positive naive CD8 T cells. This TCR was recovered from a human donor in good health. Some clones in this sample may be carry-over from other donors' samples. The specimen was memory CD8+ T cells from blood. The chain combines TRBV29-1 with TRBJ1-4; the D call of TRBD1 rests on TCRdb alone, since no DNA is present to check it. This CDR3 reads CSVCGRTGSRGEKLFF.